The 21 T cell receptor beta chains listed next were all sequenced from one sample in a study of blood T cell repertoires in COVID-19. Some clones are missing from TCRdb's copy, which holds only in-frame ones; the method was immunoSEQ multiplex PCR. The sample lists some 120,000 clones, about 80% occurring once. Sequences were obtained from peripheral blood. These receptors all come from a human donor in a cohort sampled during active COVID-19.

The chain has TRBV24-1 and TRBJ1-6; 9 bases agree with TRBD1. The CDR3 is 14 amino acids. Unmatched junction bases numbered 4, after V lost 10 bases and J lost 4 bases. Germline CDR1 and CDR2: KGHDR and SFDVKD. The CDR3 bases are TGTGCCACTTCACAGGGGGCTTATAATTCACCCCTCCACTTT. Translation: CATSQGAYNSPLHF.

The V call is TRBV7-2, the J call TRBJ1-1; D is possibly TRBD1 (6 bases). The CDR3 contains 11 residues. Between the trimmed V and J ends, which lost 0 bases and 11 bases, there was a span of 7 bases. The germline V gene has CDR1 SGHTA and CDR2 FQGNSA. The CDR3 nucleotides read TGTGCCAGCAGCTTAGCCACAGGGGCTTTCTTT. This codes for CASSLATGAFF.

The V and J genes are TRBV12-3 or TRBV12-4 and TRBJ2-5; D gene ambiguous. Trimming stripped 3 bases from V and 7 bases from J, with 9 bases between. The CDR3 is made up of 12 amino acids. CDR3 DNA sequence: TGTGCCAGCAGTTTCAGTCCAGGGACCCAGTACTTC. Its translation: CASSFSPGTQYF.

CDR3 sequence: CASSLPRNTQYF. The CDR3 coding sequence is TGTGCCAGCAGCCTCCCGAGGAATACGCAGTATTTT. The chain combines TRBV6-6 with TRBJ2-3; no definite D call. Germline V CDR1 and CDR2: MNHNY, SVGAGI (reference sequence). The V end was cut by 6 bases, the J end by 7 bases, with 11 bases between. The CDR3 is 12 residues long.

The chain carries TRBV9 and TRBJ1-5; 11 nucleotides agree with TRBD1. CDR1 is SGDLS and CDR2 is YYNGEE in the germline V gene. Trimming cost V 3 bases and J 10 bases; bases outside gene matches: 9. This CDR3 is built from 15 residues. The CDR3 protein is CASSAGQGGPSPQHF. The CDR3 nucleotides are TGTGCCAGCAGCGCGGGACAGGGGGGCCCGTCACCCCAGCATTTT.

The V call is TRBV9, the J call TRBJ2-2; a weak D match, TRBD2 (6 bases). V lost 0 bases and J lost 7, with 10 bases in between. The CDR3 is 14 amino acids. The V gene's germline CDR1 is SGDLS and CDR2 YYNGEE. The CDR3 is CASSVGRGSGELFF. CDR3 DNA: TGTGCCAGCAGCGTAGGGAGGGGCAGCGGGGAGCTGTTTTTT.

The rearrangement links TRBV5-1 to TRBJ2-3; weak D call: TRBD2 (7 bases). Germline lookup yields CDR1 SGHRS and CDR2 YFSETQ. V was cut by 0 bases and J by 4 bases, with 9 bases left in between. The CDR3 extends over 14 amino acids. As DNA, the CDR3 is TGCGCCAGCAGCTTGGTGGGGGGGCCAGATACGCAGTATTTT. As protein: CASSLVGGPDTQYF.

This clone was observed a few times. The sample carries other DNA sequences with the same CDR3. The rearrangement uses TRBV20-1 and TRBJ1-1; tentatively, D is TRBD1 (5 bases). The CDR3 length is 12 residues. V lost 3 bases and J 3 bases, leaving 8 bases between the germline ends. CDR1 is DFQATT, CDR2 SNEGSKA, per germline (reference sequence). CDR3 nucleotides: TGCAGTGCTAGTGGGGGGGACACTGAAGCTTTCTTT. Encoded protein: CSASGGDTEAFF.

Here the CDR3 reads CASSRGLAGAHETQYF. CDR3 DNA sequence: TGTGCCAGCAGCCGAGGGCTAGCGGGAGCTCACGAGACCCAGTACTTC. The chain has TRBV3-1 (or the pseudogene TRBV3-2) and TRBJ2-5; 10 nucleotides agree with TRBD2. Trimming cost V 4 bases and J 5 bases; bases outside gene matches: 10. This CDR3 is built from 16 residues. Germline-derived CDR1 and CDR2 are LGHDT and YNNKEL (reference sequence).

The table lists this clone with a few counts. At one end, the junction sequence differs from germline, possibly due to a read error. This chain links TRBV3-1 (or the pseudogene TRBV3-2) with TRBJ2-5; 7 nucleotides match TRBD1. CDR3 size: 14 residues. In germline, CDR1 is LGHDT, CDR2 YNNKEL (reference sequence). The CDR3 DNA is TGTGCCAGCATCCAAACTACAGGGGAGAAGACCCAGTACTTC. Translation: CASIQTTGEKTQYF.

The V and J genes are TRBV27 and TRBJ1-2; 7 bases fit TRBD1. The germline CDR1 and CDR2 sequences are MNHEY and SMNVEV (reference sequence). The trim removed 7 bases at V and 8 bases at J, leaving 10 bases unmatched. The CDR3 is made up of 13 amino acids. This CDR3 is CASKLTGFEGYTF. The CDR3, as DNA: TGTGCCAGCAAATTGACAGGGTTTGAGGGCTACACCTTC.

This clone was recorded many times. This rearrangement joins TRBV5-1 to TRBJ1-3, with 9 bases matching TRBD1. The CDR3 sequence is 14 residues long. The trim removed 4 bases at V and 4 bases at J, leaving 3 bases unmatched. The germline gives CDR1 SGHRS, CDR2 YFSETQ. The chain's CDR3 is CASSAGTGGNTIYF. The CDR3 DNA sequence: TGCGCCAGCAGCGCCGGGACAGGGGGAAACACCATATATTTT.

The chain has TRBV3-1 (or the pseudogene TRBV3-2) and TRBJ2-7, with TRBD2 as a possible D gene (5 bases). From germline, CDR1 is LGHDT and CDR2 YNNKEL (reference sequence). CDR3 length: 11 residues. V was shortened by 1 base and J by 12 bases, with 10 bases between the two germline ends. This CDR3 is CASSQGGPSYF. The CDR3 DNA follows: TGTGCCAGCAGCCAAGGCGGGCCATCGTACTTC.

The J gene is TRBJ1-4, the V gene TRBV2, with 9 positions matching TRBD1. The trim removed 8 bases at V and 5 bases at J, leaving 6 bases unmatched. The CDR3 is 14 residues long. CDR1 SNHLY and CDR2 FYNNEI come from the germline V gene. CDR3 region: CASGRDRVNEKLFF. CDR3 DNA sequence: TGTGCCAGCGGCAGGGACAGGGTAAATGAAAAACTGTTTTTT.

CDR3 protein: CASSGGNLSNEKLFF. Here the CDR3 DNA reads TGTGCCAGCAGTGGGGGGAATTTGTCTAATGAAAAACTGTTTTTT. The V and J genes are TRBV6-6 and TRBJ1-4; possibly TRBD1 for D (5 bases). Germline CDR1 and CDR2: MNHNY and SVGAGI (reference sequence). The CDR3 runs to 15 residues. The ends were cut back, 5 bases at V and 3 bases at J, with 13 bases in the middle.

The chain uses TRBV7-3 and TRBJ2-3, with TRBD2 matching over 8 bases. Germline CDR1 reads SGHTA; CDR2 reads FQGTGA. The CDR3 has 16 amino acids. The J segment lost 2 bases and the V segment lost 5 bases, leaving 9 bases of the junction unmatched. The chain's CDR3 is CASSPQTSELTDTQYF. In DNA form, the CDR3 reads TGTGCCAGCAGCCCCCAGACTAGCGAACTCACAGATACGCAGTATTTT.

The chain carries TRBV4-2 and TRBJ2-3; 7 positions match TRBD1. CDR3 length: 17 residues. The J segment lost 0 bases and the V segment lost 2 bases, leaving 8 bases of the junction unmatched. Per germline, CDR1 LGHNA and CDR2 YNFKEQ. The chain's CDR3 is CASSQYHRGTSTDTQYF. CDR3 nucleotide sequence: TGTGCCAGCAGCCAATACCACAGGGGTACCAGCACAGATACGCAGTATTTT.

V usage is TRBV30 and J usage is TRBJ2-4; D gene ambiguous. The V gene's germline CDR1 is GTSNPN and CDR2 SVGIG (reference sequence). CDR3 size: 14 residues. The V gene lost 0 bases and the J gene lost 0 bases, with 6 bases spanning the gap. The CDR3 coding sequence is TGTGCCTGGAGTGTGACGGGAGCCAAAAACATTCAGTACTTC. Amino acids: CAWSVTGAKNIQYF.

V gene TRBV9 combines with J gene TRBJ2-1; D perhaps matches TRBD2 (7 bases). The length of the CDR3 is 15 residues. Looked up from germline, CDR1 is SGDLS and CDR2 is YYNGEE. V lost 4 bases and J 5 bases, leaving 16 bases between the germline ends. The CDR3 sequence: CASSSFGGPNNEQFF. The CDR3 nucleotides read TGTGCCAGCAGCTCGTTCGGGGGGCCGAACAATGAGCAGTTCTTC. Filled out from reference TRBV9 and TRBJ2-1, the complete variable domain reads DSGVTQTPKHLITATGQRVTLRCSPRSGDLSVYWYQQSLDQGLQFLIQYYNGEERAKGNILERFSAQQFPDLHSELNLSSLELGDSALYFCASSSFGGPNNEQFFGPGTRLTVL.

The chain employs TRBV7-6 and TRBJ2-7; 8 positions agree with TRBD1. The J segment lost 0 bases and the V segment lost 4 bases, leaving 5 bases of the junction unmatched. Per the germline V gene, CDR1 is SGHVS and CDR2 is FNYEAQ. This CDR3 comprises 15 residues. CDR3 region: CASSWGQDSSYEQYF. DNA for the CDR3: TGTGCCAGCAGCTGGGGACAGGATAGCTCCTACGAGCAGTACTTC.

With respect to this clone: Other DNA variants within this sample encode the same CDR3. The gene calls are TRBV7-2 and TRBJ1-1, with D unclear. The CDR3 covers 13 residues. Germline V gene lookup returns CDR1 SGHTA and CDR2 FQGNSA. V lost 2 bases to trimming and J lost 1 base, with 5 bases between them. The chain's CDR3 is CASSLRGNTEAFF. The CDR3 nucleotides are TGTGCCAGCAGCTTACGAGGGAACACTGAAGCTTTCTTT.